Following are 27 T cell receptor beta chains from one sample sequenced in a study of response to subunit inactivated influenza vaccine. TCRdb reanalysed the RT-PCR reads using MiXCR and keeps one entry per CDR3 protein. The sample has approximately 490,000 distinct CDR3 sequences, under 8.5% seen once. This material consisted of PBMCs from blood, taken around 25 months after vaccination. Every receptor here comes from a man aged 50-75 years who received an inactivated influenza vaccine.

V and J are TRBV12-3 or TRBV12-4 and TRBJ2-3, with TRBD2 identical over 7 bases. J lost 0 bases, V lost 3 bases, and 12 bases had no gene match. This CDR3 is 18 amino acids long. This CDR3 is CASSLGGGLASSTDTQYF. DNA of the CDR3: TGTGCCAGCAGTTTGGGGGGGGGTCTAGCGAGCAGCACAGATACGCAGTATTTT.

Only a few counts were recorded for this clonotype. This chain connects TRBV11-1 to TRBJ2-1, with 7 bases aligning to TRBD2. V shed 5 bases, J shed 8 bases, and the junction held 21 bases outside the gene matches. Germline V gene lookup returns CDR1 SGHAT and CDR2 FQDESV (reference sequence). The CDR3 has 18 amino acids. The CDR3 spells CASSQFRWGGASQDEQFF. The CDR3 DNA reads as TGTGCCAGCAGCCAGTTCAGGTGGGGAGGGGCATCCCAAGATGAGCAGTTCTTC. Using reference TRBV11-1 and TRBJ2-1 for the parts outside the CDR3, the full variable domain is EAEVAQSPRYKITEKSQAVAFWCDPISGHATLYWYRQILGQGPELLVQFQDESVVDDSQLPKDRFSAERLKGVDSTLKIQPAELGDSAMYLCASSQFRWGGASQDEQFFGPGTRLTVL.

Only a few counts were recorded for this clonotype. V is TRBV6-5 and J is TRBJ2-7; D unresolved. This CDR3 is 14 amino acids long. Trimming removed 0 bases at V and 9 bases at J, with 15 bases between. Germline V gives CDR1 MNHEY, CDR2 SVGAGI. The CDR3 DNA reads TGTGCCAGCAGTTACTCTGAGCCTAGGGAAGGGCAGTACTTC. Its protein is CASSYSEPREGQYF.

In its sample, this clonotype was seen a few times. The V call is TRBV6-1, the J call TRBJ1-3, with 10 bases identical to TRBD1. The ends lost 5 bases at V and 4 bases at J; junction bases unmatched: 5. The CDR3 is 15 amino acids. The germline gives CDR1 MNHNS, CDR2 SASEGT. The CDR3 nucleotides are TGTGCCAGCAGTCCGGGACAGGGGATCGGAAACACCATATATTTT. This sequence encodes CASSPGQGIGNTIYF.

This chain uses TRBV5-5 with TRBJ2-5; possible D gene TRBD1, 6 bases. CDR1 and CDR2 (germline): SGHKS, YYEKEE (reference sequence). The CDR3 has 16 amino acids. V shed 4 bases and J shed 1 base, with 17 bases lying between them. CDR3 DNA sequence: TGTGCCAGCAGCACACTACCGGACAGCTCCCAAGAGACCCAGTACTTC. The encoded protein is CASSTLPDSSQETQYF.

The chain couples TRBV7-2 to TRBJ2-1, with TRBD2 as a possible D gene (6 bases). The CDR3 contains 17 residues. Trimming shortened V by 1 base and J by 5 bases, and 18 bases separated the two germline ends. Per the germline V gene, CDR1 is SGHTA and CDR2 is FQGNSA. The CDR3 region has the DNA TGTGCCAGCAGCTTAGTTTTTTGGGGAGGTTCTAACAATGAGCAGTTCTTC. This sequence encodes CASSLVFWGGSNNEQFF.

This clonotype was picked up many times. The chain has TRBV29-1 and TRBJ2-1; perhaps D is TRBD1 or TRBD2 (5 bases each). With 3 bases removed from V and 0 bases from J, the gap between germline ends came to 15 bases. Germline V gene sequence: CDR1 SQVTM, CDR2 ANQGSEA. The CDR3 has 16 residues. The CDR3 sequence is CSVDDEGPSSYNEQFF. For the CDR3, the DNA is TGCAGCGTTGACGATGAGGGGCCGAGCTCCTACAATGAGCAGTTCTTC.

This clonotype was seen a few times. The J gene is TRBJ2-3, the V gene TRBV6-2 or TRBV6-3, with 9 bases that match TRBD2. The V gene end was trimmed by 4 bases and the J gene end by 7 bases; junction bases not matched to a gene: 12. The CDR3 is 16 residues long. Germline V gene data show CDR1 as MNHEY and CDR2 as SVGEGT. The CDR3 sequence: CASSSSPSSGAYTQYF. The CDR3 DNA follows: TGTGCCAGCAGTTCCAGCCCCTCTAGCGGGGCCTATACGCAGTATTTT.

This clonotype occurred many times. The rearrangement uses TRBV7-2 and TRBJ2-5; D unclear. V was cut by 5 bases and J by 2 bases, with 12 bases left in between. The CDR3 consists of 14 residues. The germline V gene encodes CDR1 SGHTA and CDR2 FQGNSA. This CDR3 reads CASSTKPRQETQYF. Here the CDR3 DNA reads TGTGCCAGCAGCACGAAGCCCAGACAAGAGACCCAGTACTTC. Using reference TRBV7-2 and TRBJ2-5 for the parts outside the CDR3, the full variable domain is GAGVSQSPSNKVTEKGKDVELRCDPISGHTALYWYRQSLGQGLEFLIYFQGNSAPDKSGLPSDRFSAERTGGSVSTLTIQRTQQEDSAVYLCASSTKPRQETQYFGPGTRLLVL.

This clonotype was seen many times. The genes are TRBV7-9 and TRBJ2-3, with D possibly TRBD1 on 6 matching bases. V lost 1 base and J 2 bases, leaving 10 bases between the germline ends. Looked up from germline, CDR1 is SEHNR and CDR2 is FQNEAQ (reference sequence). The CDR3 is 15 residues long. The CDR3 loop reads CASSLDGGYTDTQYF. CDR3 coding DNA: TGTGCCAGCAGCTTAGATGGGGGCTACACAGATACGCAGTATTTT.

This clonotype came up many times. The chain recombines TRBV6-2 or TRBV6-3 with TRBJ1-4; no clear D. Germline V gene data show CDR1 as MNHEY and CDR2 as SVGEGT. CDR3 size: 11 residues. V was cut by 6 bases and J by 8 bases, with 7 bases left in between. The CDR3 region has the DNA TGTGCCAGCAGGATCGCGGAAAAACTGTTTTTT. It is translated as CASRIAEKLFF.

This clonotype was observed many times. The chain couples TRBV5-1 to TRBJ2-5; D perhaps matches TRBD2 (5 bases). CDR3 length: 14 amino acids. CDR1 is SGHRS and CDR2 is YFSETQ in the germline V gene. With 0 bases removed from V and 4 bases from J, the gap between germline ends came to 10 bases. Here the CDR3 reads CASSLGESRETQYF. For the CDR3, the DNA is TGCGCCAGCAGCTTGGGGGAGAGTCGAGAGACCCAGTACTTC.

This sequence joins TRBV10-3 and TRBJ2-5, with D possibly matching TRBD2 (6 bases). The germline V gene has CDR1 ENHRY and CDR2 SYGVKD. Trimming removed 0 bases from V and 7 bases from J, with 15 bases in between. This CDR3 has 15 residues. The CDR3 here is CAISESGGSSGTQYF. The DNA of the CDR3 is TGTGCCATCAGTGAGTCCGGGGGATCTTCTGGGACCCAGTACTTC.

The chain employs TRBV6-5 and TRBJ1-3, with unresolved D. Germline CDR1 and CDR2: MNHEY and SVGAGI. CDR3 length: 14 amino acids. V dropped 0 bases and J dropped 8 bases, with 11 bases sitting between them. The CDR3 nucleotides are TGTGCCAGCAGTTACTCTCGGCGGAGGGACACCATATATTTT. Residues: CASSYSRRRDTIYF.

Many counts were recorded for this clonotype. V gene TRBV29-1 combines with J gene TRBJ1-1; the D gene is possibly TRBD1 (6 bases). V gave up 7 bases and J gave up 0 bases, with 12 bases separating them. Germline lookup yields CDR1 SQVTM and CDR2 ANQGSEA. The length of the CDR3 is 13 residues. The CDR3 DNA is TGCAGCGCCGAGACAGGAATGAACACTGAAGCTTTCTTT. Translation gives CSAETGMNTEAFF. Supplemented by reference TRBV29-1 and TRBJ1-1, the full variable domain reads SAVISQKPSRDICQRGTSLTIQCQVDSQVTMMFWYRQQPGQSLTLIATANQGSEATYESGFVIDKFPISRPNLTFSTLTVSNMSPEDSSIYLCSAETGMNTEAFFGQGTRLTVV.

This clonotype was counted at least ten times. J is TRBJ2-7 and V is TRBV12-3 or TRBV12-4; no clear D gene. V was clipped by 3 bases and J by 2 bases, with 8 bases between them. The CDR3 has 13 residues. CDR3 in amino acids: CASSFVSPYEQYF. Here the CDR3 DNA reads TGTGCCAGCAGTTTTGTCAGTCCCTACGAGCAGTACTTC.

This clonotype came up a few times. The V call is TRBV6-1, the J call TRBJ2-7, with 9 nucleotides matching TRBD1. Germline-derived CDR1 and CDR2 are MNHNS and SASEGT. Losses at the gene ends were 5 bases for V and 7 bases for J; bases not matched to a gene: 6. The CDR3 extends over 13 amino acids. The CDR3 is CASSQGTGQEQYF. The CDR3 bases are TGTGCCAGCAGTCAGGGGACAGGGCAGGAGCAGTACTTC.

This clonotype was counted a few times. This sequence joins TRBV6-1 and TRBJ2-7, with D possibly being TRBD2 (5 bases). The CDR3 extends over 14 amino acids. The V and J ends lost 6 bases and 3 bases respectively, with 15 bases between them. Looked up from germline, CDR1 is MNHNS and CDR2 is SASEGT. The CDR3 sequence: CASSRELVFYEQYF. CDR3 bases: TGTGCCAGCAGCCGTGAACTAGTTTTCTACGAGCAGTACTTC.

About this clonotype: A much larger clone differs from this one at a single base, so this may be a read error. The CDR3 reads CASSQLAGQTGELFF. In nucleotides, the CDR3 is TGCGCCAGCAGCCAGTTAGCGGGGCAAACCGGGGAGCTGTTTTTT. The rearrangement joins TRBV4-3 to TRBJ2-2, with TRBD2 matching 8 bases. Germline CDR1 and CDR2: LGHNA and YSLEER. The CDR3 loop spans 15 amino acids. Trimming removed 3 bases from V and 5 bases from J; junction bases left unmatched: 5.

In this sample, this clonotype turned up many times. The CDR3 protein is CASSPPTGRYSPLHF. The CDR3 DNA reads as TGTGCCAGCAGTCCTCCGACCGGGCGGTATTCACCCCTCCACTTT. The genes are TRBV12-3 or TRBV12-4 and TRBJ1-6; D remains unclear. V lost 5 bases to trimming and J lost 8 bases, with 16 bases between them. The CDR3 is 15 amino acids.

In this sample, this clonotype turned up a few times. The chain recombines TRBV6-1 with TRBJ2-7; D unclear. CDR3 length equals 15 residues. Germline V gene data show CDR1 as MNHNS and CDR2 as SASEGT. V shed 3 bases and J shed 2 bases, with 14 bases lying between them. In DNA, the CDR3 is TGTGCCAGCAGTGAGGCTGGGATCCGCGCCTACGAGCAGTACTTC. This translates into CASSEAGIRAYEQYF.

At least ten counts were recorded for this clonotype. The chain combines TRBV12-3 or TRBV12-4 with TRBJ2-7, with a tentative D call TRBD2 (5 bases). V gave up 5 bases and J gave up 9 bases, with 23 bases separating them. There are 15 residues in the CDR3. CDR3 sequence reads: CASSPQPGIVFAQYF. In nucleotides, the CDR3 is TGTGCCAGCAGTCCCCAGCCCGGGATTGTTTTCGCGCAGTACTTC.

This clonotype was observed a few times. This sequence joins TRBV7-9 and TRBJ2-1, with D hard to call. The V end lost 1 base, the J end lost 9 bases, and 10 bases lay between the germline ends. Germline CDR1 SEHNR, CDR2 FQNEAQ (reference sequence). CDR3 length: 13 amino acids. The CDR3 spells CASSLDGSTEQFF. For the CDR3, the DNA is TGTGCCAGCAGCTTAGATGGTAGCACTGAGCAGTTCTTC.

V is TRBV20-1 and J is TRBJ2-3; 7 nucleotides match TRBD2. Germline V gene sequence: CDR1 DFQATT, CDR2 SNEGSKA (reference sequence). The junction had 10 bases not matched to a gene; V was cut back by 5 bases and J by 2 bases. The CDR3 has 15 amino acids. DNA for the CDR3: TGCAGTGCTCCCCGGGCGGGGACTAACACAGATACGCAGTATTTT. Protein sequence: CSAPRAGTNTDTQYF.

This sequence joins TRBV29-1 and TRBJ2-2; D might be TRBD2 (6 bases). Germline V lookup: CDR1 SQVTM, CDR2 ANQGSEA. Trimming pared 5 bases from V and 6 bases from J, leaving 7 bases between. The CDR3 sequence is 11 residues long. The CDR3 spells CSVRLAGELFF. Written as DNA, the CDR3 is TGCAGCGTTCGACTAGCCGGGGAGCTGTTTTTT.

In its sample, this clonotype was seen many times. The rearrangement links TRBV29-1 to TRBJ2-3, with 8 bases aligning to TRBD1. Unmatched junction bases numbered 16, after V lost 7 bases and J lost 4 bases. This CDR3 has 16 amino acids. CDR1 and CDR2 (germline): SQVTM, ANQGSEA. Here the CDR3 DNA reads TGCAGCGCCAGATCGACCAGGGGGCCAGGGCCAGATACGCAGTATTTT. Translated: CSARSTRGPGPDTQYF.

This clonotype was detected many times. The chain joins TRBV29-1 to TRBJ2-3; D is unclear. The CDR3 is 10 amino acids. The V end lost 5 bases, the J end lost 8 bases, and 8 bases lay between the germline ends. Germline loops: CDR1 SQVTM, CDR2 ANQGSEA. In DNA, the CDR3 is TGCAGCGTTATGACGGGTACGCAGTATTTT. Its protein product is CSVMTGTQYF.